The entry below gives a single T cell receptor (beta chain) sequence along with its context. The antigen is not known. The method was immunoSEQ multiplex PCR; TCRdb's version includes in-frame clones alone and lacks a portion of them. The sample carries approximately 60,000 clones, under 85% recorded once. These data originate in a study of vaccination effects on CD4 cells after COVID-19. CD4+ T cells were isolated after about eleven days of culture. The person had PCR-confirmed SARS-CoV-2 infection between March and December 2020. CDR1 is SNHLY, CDR2 FYNNEI, per germline. Trimming shortened V by 2 bases and J by 4 bases, and 15 bases separated the two germline ends. CDR3 length: 15 amino acids.

The receptor comes from a human donor who had a prior SARS-CoV-2 infection. The sequences come from CD4+ T cells from PBMCs cultured without peptide, collected before COVID-19 vaccination. The chain recombines TRBV2 with TRBJ2-7; a weak D match, TRBD1 (5 bases). CDR3 sequence (DNA): TGTGCCAGCAGTGAACTCAGGGTTACACTTTACGAGCAGTACTTC. It codes for CASSELRVTLYEQYF.